This TCR beta chain was sequenced in a study of T cell responses to AZD1222 COVID-19 vaccine. Study observations and caveats: Dominant CD4 TCR responses targeted spike regions 160-218 and 743-854. Baseline serology detected seropositivity in only a handful of AZD1222 recipients.

With 6 bases clipped from V and 3 bases from J, the junction kept 3 bases outside the gene matches. CDR1 and CDR2 from the germline V gene are SQVTM and ANQGSEA. CDR3 length: 12 residues. The method was immunoSEQ multiplex PCR; TCRdb's version includes in-frame clones alone and lacks a portion of them. The sample lists over 150,000 clones; 70% to 90% were seen once. Details on this clone: Its antigen is not identified.

The source of this sequence is an adult in good health. The sample in question was peripheral blood, obtained on day 0 of AZD1222 vaccination. The V gene is TRBV29-1, the J gene TRBJ2-3; TRBD2 matches 7 bases. In DNA, the CDR3 is TGCAGCGTCGGGGGAGGGACAGATACGCAGTATTTT. Amino acid sequence: CSVGGGTDTQYF.